This T cell receptor (beta chain) was obtained from a study of PD-1 blockade in classical Hodgkin lymphoma. Overall study: Patients in the cohort were put on intravenous nivolumab, 3 mg/kg every 2 weeks. Study-wide findings and caveats: Reported findings placed baseline TCR diversity lower in newly diagnosed patients (compared with healthy donors). Compared with baseline, CD4+ but not CD8+ TCR diversity had risen significantly by C4D1.

Germline assignment: CDR1 LNHDA and CDR2 SQIVND (reference sequence). This CDR3 has 17 amino acids. With no exception, relapse followed autologous stem cell transplantation in all patients, and brentuximab vedotin exposure varied. Only in-frame clones appear in the TCRdb table, and some are missing; sequencing was by immunoSEQ multiplex PCR. The sample holds tens of thousands of clones; roughly 90% are singletons and the top ten take about 9.6%. On this clone: The antigen is unknown.

Here the sequenced sample was peripheral blood mononuclear cells (PBMCs), taken at baseline. This chain connects TRBV19 to TRBJ2-5; 9 nucleotides line up with TRBD1. Near its end, the DNA agrees better with TRBJ2-7, so the J call may be wrong. This receptor was obtained from a human donor with classical Hodgkin lymphoma. The CDR3 DNA sequence: TGTGCCAGTAGTACGGCGCCTCCCGGGACAGGGATCCACGAGCAGTACTTC. This encodes CASSTAPPGTGIHEQYF.